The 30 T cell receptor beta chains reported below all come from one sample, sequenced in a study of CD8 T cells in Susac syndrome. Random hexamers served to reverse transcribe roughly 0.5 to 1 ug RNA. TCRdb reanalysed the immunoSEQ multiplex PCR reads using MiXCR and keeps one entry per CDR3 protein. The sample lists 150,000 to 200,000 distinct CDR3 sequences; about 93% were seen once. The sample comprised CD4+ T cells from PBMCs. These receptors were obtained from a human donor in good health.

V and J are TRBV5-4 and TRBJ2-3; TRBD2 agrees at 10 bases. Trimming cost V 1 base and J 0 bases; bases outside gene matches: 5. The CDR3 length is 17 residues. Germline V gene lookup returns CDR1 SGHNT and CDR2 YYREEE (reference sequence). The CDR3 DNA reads TGTGCCAGCAGCTTGCCTCTAGCGGGGGCCAGCACAGATACGCAGTATTTT. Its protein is CASSLPLAGASTDTQYF.

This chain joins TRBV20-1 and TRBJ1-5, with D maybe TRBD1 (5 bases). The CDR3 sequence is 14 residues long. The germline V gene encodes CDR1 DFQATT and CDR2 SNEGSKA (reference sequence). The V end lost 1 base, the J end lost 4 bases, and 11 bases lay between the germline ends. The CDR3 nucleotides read TGCAGTGCTAGAGGCAGGGATGGAAATCAGCCCCAGCATTTT. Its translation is CSARGRDGNQPQHF.

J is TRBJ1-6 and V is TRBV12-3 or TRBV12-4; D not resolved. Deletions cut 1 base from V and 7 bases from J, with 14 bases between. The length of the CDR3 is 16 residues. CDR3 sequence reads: CASSLEAGLGNSPLHF. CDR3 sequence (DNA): TGTGCCAGCAGTTTAGAGGCGGGGTTGGGGAATTCACCCCTCCACTTT.

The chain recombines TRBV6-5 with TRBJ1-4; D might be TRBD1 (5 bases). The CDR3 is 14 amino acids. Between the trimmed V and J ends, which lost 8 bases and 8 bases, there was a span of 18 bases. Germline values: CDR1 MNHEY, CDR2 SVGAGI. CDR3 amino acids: CASRRGGWGEKLFF. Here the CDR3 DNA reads TGTGCCAGCCGAAGGGGAGGTTGGGGGGAAAAACTGTTTTTT.

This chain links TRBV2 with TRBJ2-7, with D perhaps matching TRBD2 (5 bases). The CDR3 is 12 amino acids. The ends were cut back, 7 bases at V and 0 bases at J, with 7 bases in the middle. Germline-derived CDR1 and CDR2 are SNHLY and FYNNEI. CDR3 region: CASTGNSYEQYF. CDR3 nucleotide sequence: TGTGCCAGCACGGGGAACTCCTACGAGCAGTACTTC.

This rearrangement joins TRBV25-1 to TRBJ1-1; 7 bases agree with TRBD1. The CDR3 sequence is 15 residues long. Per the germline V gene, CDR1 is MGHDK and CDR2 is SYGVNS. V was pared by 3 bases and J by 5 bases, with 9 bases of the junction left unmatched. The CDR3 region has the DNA TGTGCCAGCAGTGACCCCAGGGGGGCGGGGACTGAAGCTTTCTTT. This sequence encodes CASSDPRGAGTEAFF.

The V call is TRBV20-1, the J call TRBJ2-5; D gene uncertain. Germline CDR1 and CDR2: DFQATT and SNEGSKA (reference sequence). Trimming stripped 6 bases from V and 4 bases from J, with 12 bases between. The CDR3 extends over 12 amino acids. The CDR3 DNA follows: TGCAGTGCAGCCCCTACCGCAGAGACCCAGTACTTC. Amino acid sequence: CSAAPTAETQYF.

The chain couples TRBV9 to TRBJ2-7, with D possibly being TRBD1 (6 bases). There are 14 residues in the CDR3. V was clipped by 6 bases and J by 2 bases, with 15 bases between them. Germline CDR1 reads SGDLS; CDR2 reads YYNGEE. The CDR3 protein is CASTPGDRAYEQYF. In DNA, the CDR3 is TGTGCCAGCACCCCAGGGGACCGCGCCTACGAGCAGTACTTC.

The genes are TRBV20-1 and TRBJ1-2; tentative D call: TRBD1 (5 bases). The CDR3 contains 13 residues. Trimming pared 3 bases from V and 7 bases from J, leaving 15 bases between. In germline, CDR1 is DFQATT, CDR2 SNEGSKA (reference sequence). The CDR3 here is CSARVQGESGYTF. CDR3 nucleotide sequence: TGCAGTGCTAGGGTGCAGGGTGAGAGTGGCTACACCTTC.

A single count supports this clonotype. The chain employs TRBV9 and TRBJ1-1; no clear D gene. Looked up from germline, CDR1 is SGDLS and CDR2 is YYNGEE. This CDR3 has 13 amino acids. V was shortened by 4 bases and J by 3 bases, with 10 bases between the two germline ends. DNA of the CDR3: TGTGCCAGCAGCTTCGCGGCCGACACTGAAGCTTTCTTT. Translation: CASSFAADTEAFF.

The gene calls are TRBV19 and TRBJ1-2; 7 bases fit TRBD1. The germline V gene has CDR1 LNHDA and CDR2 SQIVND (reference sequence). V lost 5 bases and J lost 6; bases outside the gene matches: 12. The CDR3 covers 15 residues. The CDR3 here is CASSVTDRAEDGYTF. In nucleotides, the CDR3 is TGTGCCAGTAGTGTCACCGACAGGGCGGAGGATGGCTACACCTTC.

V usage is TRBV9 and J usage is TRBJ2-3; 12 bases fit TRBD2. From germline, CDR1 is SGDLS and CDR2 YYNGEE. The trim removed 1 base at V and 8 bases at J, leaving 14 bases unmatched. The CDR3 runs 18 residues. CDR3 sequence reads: CASSVPVNASGGASTQYF. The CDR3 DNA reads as TGTGCCAGCAGCGTACCGGTAAATGCTAGCGGGGGGGCCTCTACGCAGTATTTT. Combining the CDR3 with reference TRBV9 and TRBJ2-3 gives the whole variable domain DSGVTQTPKHLITATGQRVTLRCSPRSGDLSVYWYQQSLDQGLQFLIQYYNGEERAKGNILERFSAQQFPDLHSELNLSSLELGDSALYFCASSVPVNASGGASTQYFGPGTRLTVL.

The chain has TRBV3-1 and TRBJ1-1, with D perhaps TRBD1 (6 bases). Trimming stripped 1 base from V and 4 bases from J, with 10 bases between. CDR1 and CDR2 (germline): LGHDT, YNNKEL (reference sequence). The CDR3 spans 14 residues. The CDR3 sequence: CASSQAGVGTEAFF. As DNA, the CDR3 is TGTGCCAGCAGCCAAGCAGGGGTGGGCACTGAAGCTTTCTTT.

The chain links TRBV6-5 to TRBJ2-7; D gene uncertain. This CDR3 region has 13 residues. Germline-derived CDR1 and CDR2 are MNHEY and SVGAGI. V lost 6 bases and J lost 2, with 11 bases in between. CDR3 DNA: TGTGCCAGCAGGTGGACGGCGACCTACGAGCAGTACTTC. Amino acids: CASRWTATYEQYF.

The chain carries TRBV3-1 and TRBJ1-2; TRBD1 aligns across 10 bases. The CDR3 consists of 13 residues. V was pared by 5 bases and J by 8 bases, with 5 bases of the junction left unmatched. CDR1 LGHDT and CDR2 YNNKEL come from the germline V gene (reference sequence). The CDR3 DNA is TGTGCCAGCAGCAGGGACAGGGGTAGAGGCTACACCTTC. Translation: CASSRDRGRGYTF.

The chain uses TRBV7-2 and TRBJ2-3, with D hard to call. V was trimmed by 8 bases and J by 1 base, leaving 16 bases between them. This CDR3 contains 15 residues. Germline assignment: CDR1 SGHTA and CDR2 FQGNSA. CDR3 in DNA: TGTGCCAGCTCTACGACCCCTTCCGGCACAGATACGCAGTATTTT. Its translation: CASSTTPSGTDTQYF.

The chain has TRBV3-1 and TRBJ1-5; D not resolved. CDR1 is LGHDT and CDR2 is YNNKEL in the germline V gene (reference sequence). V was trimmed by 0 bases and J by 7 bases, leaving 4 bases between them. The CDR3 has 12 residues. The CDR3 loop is CASSQDSQPQHF. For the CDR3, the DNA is TGTGCCAGCAGCCAAGACAGCCAGCCCCAGCATTTT.

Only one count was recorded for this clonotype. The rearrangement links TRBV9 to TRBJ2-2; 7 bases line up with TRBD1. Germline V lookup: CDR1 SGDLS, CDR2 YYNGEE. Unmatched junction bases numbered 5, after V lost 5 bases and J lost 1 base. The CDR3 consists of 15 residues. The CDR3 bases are TGTGCCAGCAGAGGGGGCACACAGAACACCGGGGAGCTGTTTTTT. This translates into CASRGGTQNTGELFF. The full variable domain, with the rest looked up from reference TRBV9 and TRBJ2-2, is DSGVTQTPKHLITATGQRVTLRCSPRSGDLSVYWYQQSLDQGLQFLIQYYNGEERAKGNILERFSAQQFPDLHSELNLSSLELGDSALYFCASRGGTQNTGELFFGEGSRLTVL.

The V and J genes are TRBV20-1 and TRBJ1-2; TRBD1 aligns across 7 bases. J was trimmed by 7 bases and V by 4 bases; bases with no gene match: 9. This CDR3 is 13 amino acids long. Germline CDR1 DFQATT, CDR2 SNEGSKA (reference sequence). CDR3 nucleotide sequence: TGCAGTGCTATGAACAGGGGACGATCTGGCTACACCTTC. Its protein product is CSAMNRGRSGYTF.

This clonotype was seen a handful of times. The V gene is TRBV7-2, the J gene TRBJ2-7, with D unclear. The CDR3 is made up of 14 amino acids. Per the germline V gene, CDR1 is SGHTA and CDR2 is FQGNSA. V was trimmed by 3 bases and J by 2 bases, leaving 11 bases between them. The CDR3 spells CASSFDFSTYEQYF. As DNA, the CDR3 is TGTGCCAGCAGCTTTGACTTCTCTACCTACGAGCAGTACTTC.

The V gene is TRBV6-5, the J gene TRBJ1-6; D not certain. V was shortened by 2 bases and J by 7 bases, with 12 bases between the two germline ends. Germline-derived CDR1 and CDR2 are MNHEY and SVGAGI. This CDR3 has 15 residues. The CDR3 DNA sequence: TGTGCCAGCAGTTACCGAGGACGCCAGAATTCACCCCTCCACTTT. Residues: CASSYRGRQNSPLHF.

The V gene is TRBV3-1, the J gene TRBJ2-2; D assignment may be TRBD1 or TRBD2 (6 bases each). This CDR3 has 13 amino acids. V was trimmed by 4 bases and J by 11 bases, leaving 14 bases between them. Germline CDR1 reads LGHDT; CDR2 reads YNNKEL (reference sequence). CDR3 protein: CASSPLGAGELFF. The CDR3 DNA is TGTGCCAGCAGCCCCCTGGGGGCGGGAGAGCTGTTTTTT. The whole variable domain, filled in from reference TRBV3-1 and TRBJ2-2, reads DTAVSQTPKYLVTQMGNDKSIKCEQNLGHDTMYWYKQDSKKFLKIMFSYNNKELIINETVPNRFSPKSPDKAHLNLHINSLELGDSAVYFCASSPLGAGELFFGEGSRLTVL.

In DNA form, the CDR3 reads TGCAGTGCTAGAGGGCTTCTAGAGACCCAGTACTTC. Its protein product is CSARGLLETQYF. This chain links TRBV20-1 with TRBJ2-5; D unresolved. In germline, CDR1 is DFQATT, CDR2 SNEGSKA (reference sequence). Trimming cost V 1 base and J 4 bases, with 7 bases left between them. This CDR3 region has 12 residues.

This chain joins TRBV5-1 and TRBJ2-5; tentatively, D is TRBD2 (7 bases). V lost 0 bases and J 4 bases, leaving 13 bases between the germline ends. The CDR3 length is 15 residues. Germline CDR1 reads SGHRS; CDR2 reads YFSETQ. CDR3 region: CASSLDPGGLETQYF. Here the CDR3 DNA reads TGCGCCAGCAGCTTGGATCCGGGGGGCTTAGAGACCCAGTACTTC.

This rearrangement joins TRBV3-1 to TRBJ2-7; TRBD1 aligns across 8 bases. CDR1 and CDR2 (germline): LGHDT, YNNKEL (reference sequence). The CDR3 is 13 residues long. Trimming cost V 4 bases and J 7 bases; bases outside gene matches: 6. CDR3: CASSPRGQREQYF. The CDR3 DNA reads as TGTGCCAGCAGCCCCAGGGGGCAGCGGGAGCAGTACTTC.

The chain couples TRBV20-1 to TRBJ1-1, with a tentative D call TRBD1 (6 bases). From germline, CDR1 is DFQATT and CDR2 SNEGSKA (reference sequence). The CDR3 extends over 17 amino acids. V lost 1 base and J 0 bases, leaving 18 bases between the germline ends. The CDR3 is CSARVTHTGTLNTEAFF. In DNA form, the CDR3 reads TGCAGTGCTAGAGTTACCCATACCGGGACATTGAACACTGAAGCTTTCTTT.

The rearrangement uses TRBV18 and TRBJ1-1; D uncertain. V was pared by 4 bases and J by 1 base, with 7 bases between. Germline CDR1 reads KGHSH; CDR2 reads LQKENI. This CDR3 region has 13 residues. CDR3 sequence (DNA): TGTGCCAGCTCACACGGAGAGAACACTGAAGCTTTCTTT. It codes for CASSHGENTEAFF. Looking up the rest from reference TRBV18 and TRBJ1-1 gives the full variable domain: NAGVMQNPRHLVRRRGQEARLRCSPMKGHSHVYWYRQLPEEGLKFMVYLQKENIIDESGMPKERFSAEFPKEGPSILRIQQVVRGDSAAYFCASSHGENTEAFFGQGTRLTVV.

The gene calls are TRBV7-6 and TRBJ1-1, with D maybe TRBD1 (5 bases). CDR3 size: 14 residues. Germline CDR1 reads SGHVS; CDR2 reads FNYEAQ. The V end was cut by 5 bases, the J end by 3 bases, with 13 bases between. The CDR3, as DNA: TGTGCCAGCAGCAAACAGGTGGCGGACACTGAAGCTTTCTTT. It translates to CASSKQVADTEAFF.

CDR3 DNA: TGTGCCAGCAGTCGAAGGGACATTTACGAGCAGTACTTC. It codes for CASSRRDIYEQYF. V usage is TRBV27 and J usage is TRBJ2-7; possibly TRBD1 for D (6 bases). Trimming removed 5 bases at V and 4 bases at J, with 12 bases between. Looked up from germline, CDR1 is MNHEY and CDR2 is SMNVEV (reference sequence). The CDR3 has 13 amino acids.

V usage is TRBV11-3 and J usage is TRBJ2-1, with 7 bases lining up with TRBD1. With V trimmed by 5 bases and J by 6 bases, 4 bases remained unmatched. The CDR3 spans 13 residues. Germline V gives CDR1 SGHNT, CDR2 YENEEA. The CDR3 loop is CASSRTGVNEQFF. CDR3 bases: TGTGCCAGCAGCCGAACAGGGGTCAATGAGCAGTTCTTC. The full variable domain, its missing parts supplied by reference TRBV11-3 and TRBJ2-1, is EAGVVQSPRYKIIEKKQPVAFWCNPISGHNTLYWYLQNLGQGPELLIRYENEEAVDDSQLPKDRFSAERLKGVDSTLKIQPAELGDSAVYLCASSRTGVNEQFFGPGTRLTVL.